The sequence of this T cell receptor (beta chain) was determined in a study of blood T cells in healthy people across ages. Study results and limitations: The unknown donor CMV status may have confounded expanded clonotype changes. Because sorting was not performed, PBMCs prevented conclusive naive versus antigen-experienced comparison.

The authors ran a second PCR of 7 to 11 cycles using a sample-barcoded 5' primer and a J-beta primer mix. One entry per CDR3 protein results from TCRdb running MiXCR on the 5' RACE reads. The sample has over 1,300,000 distinct CDR3 sequences; around 59% are singletons. This clonotype was detected a few times. What it binds is not known. The germline V and J ends were trimmed by 1 base and 2 bases, with 10 bases remaining between them. The CDR3 extends over 14 amino acids. CDR1 is SQVTM, CDR2 ANQGSEA, per germline. This clonotype was obtained from a man aged 18 to 29 in good health. Sequencing used blood. The chain carries TRBV29-1 and TRBJ2-3, with D possibly matching TRBD1 (6 bases). The CDR3 sequence: CSVEAGANTDTQYF. The CDR3 DNA is TGCAGCGTTGAAGCAGGGGCCAACACAGATACGCAGTATTTT.